The next 6 T cell receptor beta chains were all read from a single sample in a study of blood T cell repertoires in COVID-19. The assay was immunoSEQ multiplex PCR, and TCRdb's table has in-frame clones only and misses some. The sample lists 160,000 or so clones; around 83% were seen once. The sequenced sample was peripheral blood. These TCRs come from a human donor in a cohort sampled during active COVID-19.

The chain carries TRBV28 and TRBJ1-1, with D possibly TRBD1 on 5 matching bases. The germline V and J ends were trimmed by 7 bases and 3 bases, with 18 bases remaining between them. Germline loops: CDR1 MDHEN, CDR2 SYDVKM. This CDR3 spans 15 amino acids. CDR3 bases: TGTGCCAGCATCCGGGCGGGGGGTTCGTACACTGAAGCTTTCTTT. Amino acid sequence: CASIRAGGSYTEAFF.

V is TRBV11-3 and J is TRBJ2-7, with TRBD1 matching 7 bases. The V and J ends lost 1 base and 3 bases, in that order; junction bases with no gene match: 6. Per germline, CDR1 SGHNT and CDR2 YENEEA. This CDR3 has 15 amino acids. The CDR3 sequence: CASSLAGGANYEQYF. CDR3 DNA sequence: TGTGCCAGCAGCTTAGCAGGGGGAGCTAACTACGAGCAGTACTTC.

The J gene is TRBJ2-1, the V gene TRBV24-1, with a weak D call TRBD1 (6 bases). Trimming pared 4 bases from V and 10 bases from J, leaving 19 bases between. The germline V gene has CDR1 KGHDR and CDR2 SFDVKD. There are 15 residues in the CDR3. The CDR3 protein is CATSDSGTLNREQFF. DNA for the CDR3: TGTGCCACCAGTGACAGTGGGACATTGAACAGGGAGCAGTTCTTC.

This chain uses TRBV7-6 with TRBJ2-3, with D perhaps TRBD2 (6 bases). The germline V gene encodes CDR1 SGHVS and CDR2 FNYEAQ. Trimming shortened V by 4 bases and J by 2 bases, and 13 bases separated the two germline ends. CDR3 length equals 15 residues. Here the CDR3 reads CASSSRDSHTDTQYF. Here the CDR3 DNA reads TGTGCCAGCAGCTCCCGGGACTCACACACAGATACGCAGTATTTT.

The chain joins TRBV5-1 to TRBJ1-6, with no clear D. This CDR3 comprises 14 residues. Germline CDR1 SGHRS, CDR2 YFSETQ. V lost 0 bases to trimming and J lost 8 bases, with 9 bases between them. The chain's CDR3 is CASSLGQQDSPLHF. The DNA of the CDR3 is TGCGCCAGCAGCTTGGGTCAGCAGGATTCACCCCTCCACTTT.

The CDR3 sequence: CASSPGLEREAFF. The CDR3 bases are TGTGCCAGCAGCCCCGGACTGGAGAGAGAAGCTTTCTTT. This chain connects TRBV5-5 to TRBJ1-1; D is uncertain. The CDR3 length is 13 residues. From germline, CDR1 is SGHKS and CDR2 YYEKEE (reference sequence). Trimming took off 4 bases at V and 8 bases at J, with 15 bases between the two ends. The whole variable domain, filled in from reference TRBV5-5 and TRBJ1-1, reads DAGVTQSPTHLIKTRGQQVTLRCSPISGHKSVSWYQQVLGQGPQFIFQYYEKEERGRGNFPDRFSARQFPNYSSELNVNALLLGDSALYLCASSPGLEREAFFGQGTRLTVV.